The source of this T cell receptor (beta chain) is a study of OX40 agonist ivuxolimab in advanced cancers. Assay used: immunoSEQ multiplex PCR; TCRdb lists only in-frame clones, some missing. The data hold 15,000 to 20,000 clones, with roughly four fifths observed a single time. Germline V gene data show CDR1 as SGHAT and CDR2 as FQNNGV. The CDR3 spans 12 residues. V shed 4 bases and J shed 4 bases, with 7 bases lying between them. The genes are TRBV11-2 and TRBJ2-5, with unresolved D. The sequenced sample was CD4+ or CD8+ T cells sorted from blood, obtained in a trial of the OX40 agonist ivuxolimab. The receptor's source is an adult with an advanced solid tumor such as melanoma, head and neck, liver or kidney cancer. CDR3 DNA sequence: TGTGCCAGCAGCTCGACTGCAGAGACCCAGTACTTC. Its translation: CASSSTAETQYF.